This T cell receptor beta chain is drawn from a study of human T cells and chemical hapten exposure. The overall study: A mostly female patient group had alopecia areata, totalis or universalis. General observations from the study: The number of TCRs over 1 in 1000 frequency stayed unchanged after DPC. Patch test score rose with PT1 expanded TCR count, significant at thresholds 8, 16 and 32, not 4.

Remarks on this clonotype: Antigen specificity is unknown.

V dropped 4 bases and J dropped 6; count of bases not matched to a gene: 8. CDR3 length: 15 amino acids. CDR1 and CDR2 (germline): DFQATT, SNEGSKA (reference sequence). TCRdb re-called the RACE reads with MiXCR, one entry per CDR3 protein. The sample lists some 350,000 distinct CDR3 sequences, about 6% occurring once. As to time point: patch test 2, 6 weeks after DPC sensitization. This sample's treatment: therapeutic diphenylcyclopropenone sensitization with weekly scalp DPC. The sequence was collected from a woman aged 18 to 35 with alopecia areata. Some clones in this sample may be carry-over from other donors' samples. The specimen was whole blood, collected in connection with sensitization to the hapten diphenylcyclopropenone (DPC). This sequence joins TRBV20-1 and TRBJ2-3; 12 bases fit TRBD2. The CDR3 here is CSANKASGGGDTQYF. CDR3 nucleotides: TGCAGTGCTAACAAGGCTAGCGGGGGGGGTGATACGCAGTATTTT.